These 10 T cell receptor beta chains share one sample of origin, sequenced in a study of cytomegalovirus exposure and HLA in healthy donors (dated by TCRdb to about 2017). Library method: the immunoSEQ multiplex PCR assay. A mixture of 60 forward primers for TCR Vbeta segments and 13 reverse primers for TCR Jbeta segments was used in the multiplex PCR. TCRdb took this table from immuneACCESS and kept in-frame rearrangements with V and J called. Such tables lack part of the clones; where checked against another copy, unresolved V genes explain under half of the gap, and the rest is unexplained. The sample profile shows almost 200,000 clones; around three quarters of them were found once. Clones ranked in the top ten supply 1.5% to 2% of the sample. Sequencing input: PBMCs. The receptors were gathered from a man aged 30 to 39 in good health and CMV-seronegative.

V and J are TRBV28 and TRBJ2-6, with TRBD1 as a possible D gene (6 bases). The germline gives CDR1 MDHEN, CDR2 SYDVKM. The CDR3 has 17 residues. With 3 bases removed from V and 2 bases from J, the gap between germline ends came to 14 bases. This CDR3 is CASSFGSGATGANVLTF. CDR3 nucleotides: TGTGCCAGCAGTTTCGGGTCAGGGGCCACTGGGGCCAACGTCCTGACTTTC. The whole variable domain, filled in from reference TRBV28 and TRBJ2-6, reads DVKVTQSSRYLVKRTGEKVFLECVQDMDHENMFWYRQDPGLGLRLIYFSYDVKMKEKGDIPEGYSVSREKKERFSLILESASTNQTSMYLCASSFGSGATGANVLTFGAGSRLTVL.

CDR3 sequence: CASSEERDWPYEQYF. The CDR3, as DNA: TGTGCCAGCAGTGAAGAACGGGACTGGCCCTACGAGCAGTACTTC. J is TRBJ2-7 and V is TRBV6-1, with D tentatively TRBD2 (6 bases). Germline assignment: CDR1 MNHNS and CDR2 SASEGT. With 1 base removed from V and 2 bases from J, the gap between germline ends came to 12 bases. This CDR3 is built from 15 residues.

The chain uses TRBV27 and TRBJ1-1; TRBD1 might be the D (6 bases). The V gene lost 2 bases and the J gene lost 2 bases, with 6 bases spanning the gap. Germline V lookup: CDR1 MNHEY, CDR2 SMNVEV (reference sequence). This CDR3 has 13 residues. The CDR3 nucleotides read TGTGCCAGCAGTTTAGGGACAAACACTGAAGCTTTCTTT. This codes for CASSLGTNTEAFF.

The chain employs TRBV4-1 and TRBJ2-1, with D possibly TRBD2 on 6 matching bases. The germline V gene encodes CDR1 MGHRA and CDR2 YSYEKL. Trimming removed 3 bases from V and 7 bases from J, with 16 bases in between. The CDR3 runs to 15 residues. CDR3 sequence: CASSHAKGLLNEQFF. The DNA for the CDR3 is TGCGCCAGCAGCCATGCTAAGGGACTTTTGAATGAGCAGTTCTTC.

The J gene is TRBJ2-3, the V gene TRBV15; the D gene is possibly TRBD2 (5 bases). The CDR3 extends over 15 amino acids. With 1 base removed from V and 0 bases from J, the gap between germline ends came to 8 bases. The V gene's germline CDR1 is LNHNV and CDR2 YYDKDF (reference sequence). CDR3 DNA sequence: TGTGCCACCAGCAGAGGGCGGGTGAGCACAGATACGCAGTATTTT. Translating gives CATSRGRVSTDTQYF. The whole variable domain, filled in from reference TRBV15 and TRBJ2-3, reads DAMVIQNPRYQVTQFGKPVTLSCSQTLNHNVMYWYQQKSSQAPKLLFHYYDKDFNNEADTPDNFQSRRPNTSFCFLDIRSPGLGDTAMYLCATSRGRVSTDTQYFGPGTRLTVL.

The table lists this clone with a count of one. This sequence joins TRBV6-1 and TRBJ1-2, with a weak D call TRBD1 (6 bases). The germline V and J ends were trimmed by 4 bases and 4 bases, with 10 bases remaining between them. Germline V CDR1 and CDR2: MNHNS, SASEGT. The CDR3 length is 13 residues. The CDR3 loop is CASSVGAFYGYTF. The DNA for the CDR3 is TGTGCCAGCAGTGTGGGGGCTTTCTATGGCTACACCTTC.

The DNA for the CDR3 is TGTGCCAGCAGCGTATCGACTAGCGGGAGCACAGATACGCAGTATTTT. Protein product: CASSVSTSGSTDTQYF. The chain combines TRBV9 with TRBJ2-3; 10 nucleotides line up with TRBD2. The CDR3 extends over 16 amino acids. From germline, CDR1 is SGDLS and CDR2 YYNGEE. J was trimmed by 0 bases and V by 1 base; bases with no gene match: 2.

V gene TRBV6-5 combines with J gene TRBJ2-7; possibly TRBD1 for D (5 bases). Germline values: CDR1 MNHEY, CDR2 SVGAGI. The CDR3 has 14 residues. Trimming shortened V by 1 base and J by 3 bases, and 10 bases separated the two germline ends. DNA for the CDR3: TGTGCCAGCAGTTACTTGCCAGGGATCTACGAGCAGTACTTC. Translating gives CASSYLPGIYEQYF.

This sequence joins TRBV7-9 and TRBJ2-1; D perhaps matches TRBD2 (6 bases). This CDR3 spans 14 amino acids. Looked up from germline, CDR1 is SEHNR and CDR2 is FQNEAQ (reference sequence). Trimming removed 7 bases from V and 5 bases from J, with 15 bases in between. The DNA of the CDR3 is TGTGCCAGCACCCCCTGGGTAGCGGACAATGAGCAGTTCTTC. It codes for CASTPWVADNEQFF.

The CDR3 reads CASSFRPGLAGSTDTQYF. CDR3 nucleotides: TGTGCCAGCAGTTTCCGCCCCGGACTAGCGGGGAGCACAGATACGCAGTATTTT. The chain couples TRBV28 to TRBJ2-3; TRBD2 matches at 12 bases. CDR1 is MDHEN, CDR2 SYDVKM, per germline. This CDR3 has 18 residues. Trimming cost V 3 bases and J 0 bases; bases outside gene matches: 7. Full variable domain (outside the CDR3, taken from reference TRBV28 and TRBJ2-3): DVKVTQSSRYLVKRTGEKVFLECVQDMDHENMFWYRQDPGLGLRLIYFSYDVKMKEKGDIPEGYSVSREKKERFSLILESASTNQTSMYLCASSFRPGLAGSTDTQYFGPGTRLTVL.